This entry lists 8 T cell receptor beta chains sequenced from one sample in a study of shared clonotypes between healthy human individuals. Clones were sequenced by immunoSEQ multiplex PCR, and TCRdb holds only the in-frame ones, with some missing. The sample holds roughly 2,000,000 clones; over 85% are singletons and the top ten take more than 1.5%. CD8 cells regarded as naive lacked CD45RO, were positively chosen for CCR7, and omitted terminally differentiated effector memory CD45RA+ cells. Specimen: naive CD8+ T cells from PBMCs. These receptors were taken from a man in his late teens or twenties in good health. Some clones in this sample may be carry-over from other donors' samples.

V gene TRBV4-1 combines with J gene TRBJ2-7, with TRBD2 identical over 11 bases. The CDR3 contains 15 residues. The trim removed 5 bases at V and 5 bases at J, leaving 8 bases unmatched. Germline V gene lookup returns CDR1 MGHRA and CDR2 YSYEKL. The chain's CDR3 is CASSTLAGGRHEQYF. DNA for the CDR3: TGCGCCAGCAGCACTCTAGCGGGAGGTCGTCACGAGCAGTACTTC.

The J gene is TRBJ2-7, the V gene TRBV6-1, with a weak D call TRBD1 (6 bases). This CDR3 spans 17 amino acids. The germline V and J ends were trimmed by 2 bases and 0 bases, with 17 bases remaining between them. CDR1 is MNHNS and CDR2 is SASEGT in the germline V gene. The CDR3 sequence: CASSEWQGSPFSYEQYF. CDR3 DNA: TGTGCCAGCAGTGAATGGCAGGGGAGCCCCTTCTCCTACGAGCAGTACTTC.

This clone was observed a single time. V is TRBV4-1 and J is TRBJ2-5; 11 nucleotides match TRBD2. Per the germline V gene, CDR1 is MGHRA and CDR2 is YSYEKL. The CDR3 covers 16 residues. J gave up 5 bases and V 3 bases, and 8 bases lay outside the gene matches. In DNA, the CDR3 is TGCGCCAGCAGCCACAAACTAGCGGGAGAGGGGGAGACCCAGTACTTC. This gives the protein CASSHKLAGEGETQYF.

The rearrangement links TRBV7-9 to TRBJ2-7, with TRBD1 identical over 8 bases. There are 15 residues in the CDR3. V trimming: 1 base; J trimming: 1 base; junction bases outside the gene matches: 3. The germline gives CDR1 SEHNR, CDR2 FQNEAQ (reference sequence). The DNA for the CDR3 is TGTGCCAGCAGCTTAGAAGGACAGGGATCCTACGAGCAGTACTTC. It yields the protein CASSLEGQGSYEQYF.

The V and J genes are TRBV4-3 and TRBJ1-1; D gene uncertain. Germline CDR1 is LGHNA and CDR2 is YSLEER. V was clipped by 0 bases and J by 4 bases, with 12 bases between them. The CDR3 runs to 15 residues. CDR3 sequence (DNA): TGCGCCAGCAGCCAAGATAATGGGGTATCCACTGAAGCTTTCTTT. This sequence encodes CASSQDNGVSTEAFF.

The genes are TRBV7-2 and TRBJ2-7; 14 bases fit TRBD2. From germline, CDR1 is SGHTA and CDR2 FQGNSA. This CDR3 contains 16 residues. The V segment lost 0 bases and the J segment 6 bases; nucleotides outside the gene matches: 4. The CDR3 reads CASSLAGTSGSGEQYF. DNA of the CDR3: TGTGCCAGCAGCTTAGCCGGGACTAGCGGGAGTGGCGAGCAGTACTTC. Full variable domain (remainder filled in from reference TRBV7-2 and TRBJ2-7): GAGVSQSPSNKVTEKGKDVELRCDPISGHTALYWYRQSLGQGLEFLIYFQGNSAPDKSGLPSDRFSAERTGGSVSTLTIQRTQQEDSAVYLCASSLAGTSGSGEQYFGPGTRLTVT.

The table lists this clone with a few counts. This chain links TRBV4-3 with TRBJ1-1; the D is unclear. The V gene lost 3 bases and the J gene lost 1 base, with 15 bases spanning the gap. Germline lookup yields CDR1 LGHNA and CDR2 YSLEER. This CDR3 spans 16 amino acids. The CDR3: CASSHDPHKGNTEAFF. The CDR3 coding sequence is TGCGCCAGCAGCCACGACCCCCACAAGGGGAACACTGAAGCTTTCTTT.

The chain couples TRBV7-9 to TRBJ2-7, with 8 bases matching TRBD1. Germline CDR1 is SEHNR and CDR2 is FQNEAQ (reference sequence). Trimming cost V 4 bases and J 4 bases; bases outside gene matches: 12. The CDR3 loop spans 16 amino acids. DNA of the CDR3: TGTGCCAGCAGCTCACAGGGACAGGACTCCATATACGAGCAGTACTTC. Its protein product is CASSSQGQDSIYEQYF.